The 18 T cell receptor beta chains listed next were all sequenced from one sample in a study of T and B cells in COVID-19 patients. Multiplex PCR with BIOMED2 TRB-A/B primer pools amplified TRB rearrangements. In TCRdb, the multiplex PCR reads were re-called with MiXCR into one record per CDR3 protein. The sample includes around 30,000 distinct CDR3 sequences, roughly 33% of them seen just once. From blood, roughly 250-500 ng of genomic DNA served as TRB template. Material for sequencing was blood. The receptors stem from a human donor who had recovered from COVID-19.

This clonotype showed up just a few times. The rearrangement links TRBV7-2 to TRBJ2-7; the D gene is possibly TRBD1 (6 bases). The CDR3 is 13 residues long. Looked up from germline, CDR1 is SGHTA and CDR2 is FQGNSA. V lost 6 bases, J lost 2 bases, and 11 bases lay in between. The CDR3 sequence is CASRADRAYEQYF. In DNA, the CDR3 is TGTGCCAGCAGGGCGGACAGAGCCTACGAGCAGTACTTC. The full variable domain, its missing parts supplied by reference TRBV7-2 and TRBJ2-7, is GAGVSQSPSNKVTEKGKDVELRCDPISGHTALYWYRQSLGQGLEFLIYFQGNSAPDKSGLPSDRFSAERTGGSVSTLTIQRTQQEDSAVYLCASRADRAYEQYFGPGTRLTVT.

This chain links TRBV7-9 with TRBJ2-2; D may be TRBD2 (7 bases). Trimming removed 6 bases at V and 3 bases at J, with 17 bases between. CDR3 length: 16 residues. Germline CDR1 and CDR2: SEHNR and FQNEAQ (reference sequence). The CDR3 DNA follows: TGTGCCAGCAGGGGGGGGGCCGGCTCAGACACCGGGGAGCTGTTTTTT. Its translation: CASRGGAGSDTGELFF.

This clonotype turned up a few times. V gene TRBV27 combines with J gene TRBJ1-2; D not certain. Trimming left V 9 bases short and J 0 bases short, with 11 bases between. The germline CDR1 and CDR2 sequences are MNHEY and SMNVEV (reference sequence). The CDR3 is 13 amino acids. CDR3 in amino acids: CASRWGANYGYTF. The CDR3 DNA is TGTGCCAGTCGTTGGGGAGCTAACTATGGCTACACCTTC.

This clonotype was counted between two and nine times. CDR3 bases: TGTGCCATCACACGGGCGGGGGCATCAAGTGGTGAAAAACTGTTTTTT. Translating gives CAITRAGASSGEKLFF. J is TRBJ1-4 and V is TRBV10-3, with D maybe TRBD1 (6 bases). V was pared by 7 bases and J by 7 bases, with 22 bases between. CDR3 length: 16 residues. Germline CDR1 and CDR2: ENHRY and SYGVKD.

J is TRBJ2-3 and V is TRBV4-3; D possibly corresponds to TRBD2 (5 bases). CDR3 size: 17 residues. Trimming took 1 base from V and 0 from J, leaving 14 bases between them. CDR1 is LGHNA, CDR2 YSLEER, per germline. DNA for the CDR3: TGCGCCAGCAGCCAAGGTATAGGGAGTCTGAGCACAGATACGCAGTATTTT. Translated, it gives CASSQGIGSLSTDTQYF.

This clonotype was counted a few times. The rearrangement uses TRBV14 and TRBJ2-2; 8 positions agree with TRBD2. V gave up 3 bases and J gave up 4 bases; unmatched junction bases: 7. The CDR3 consists of 16 residues. Germline loops: CDR1 SGHDN, CDR2 FVKESK. The CDR3 DNA reads TGTGCCAGCAGCCAGTATAGCGGGACCCTCACCGGGGAGCTGTTTTTT. Translating gives CASSQYSGTLTGELFF.

The J gene is TRBJ2-5, the V gene TRBV19; 8 bases fit TRBD1. Germline V lookup: CDR1 LNHDA, CDR2 SQIVND (reference sequence). The CDR3 contains 14 residues. V shed 6 bases and J 0 bases; nucleotides not matched to a gene: 3. CDR3 protein: CASRRQGNQETQYF. The CDR3 region has the DNA TGTGCCAGTAGGAGACAGGGGAACCAAGAGACCCAGTACTTC.

V gene TRBV6-5 combines with J gene TRBJ1-1; 8 bases agree with TRBD1. Germline CDR1 MNHEY, CDR2 SVGAGI. The trim removed 5 bases at V and 5 bases at J, leaving 13 bases unmatched. CDR3 length: 16 residues. Here the CDR3 DNA reads TGTGCCAGCAGTAGAGGGACAGGACGGCAGTCGACTGAAGCTTTCTTT. Translated, it gives CASSRGTGRQSTEAFF.

Only a few counts were recorded for this clonotype. A junction end diverges from the germline sequence, so it may reflect a read error. The chain couples TRBV5-6 to TRBJ2-3; no firm D call. The CDR3 runs 14 residues. CDR1 is SGHDT and CDR2 is YYEEEE in the germline V gene. The CDR3 bases are TGCGCCAGCAGCGTATCAGAGTCCACAGATACGCAGTATTTT. Amino acids: CASSVSESTDTQYF.

V is TRBV19 and J is TRBJ1-4, with TRBD1 matching 9 bases. The CDR3 runs 14 residues. From germline, CDR1 is LNHDA and CDR2 SQIVND (reference sequence). Trimming removed 9 bases from V and 8 bases from J; junction bases left unmatched: 10. The DNA of the CDR3 is TGTGCCAGCAGCTGGACAGGGGACGGGGAAAAACTGTTTTTT. This translates into CASSWTGDGEKLFF.

This clonotype was detected once. V is TRBV7-4 and J is TRBJ2-7; D is ambiguous. V gave up 5 bases and J gave up 7 bases, with 9 bases separating them. This CDR3 comprises 11 residues. The germline CDR1 and CDR2 sequences are SGHVT and SQSDAQ. CDR3 region: CASSPQLEQYF. In DNA, the CDR3 is TGTGCCAGCAGCCCCCAGCTGGAGCAGTACTTC.

In the case of this clonotype: A junction boundary mismatches the germline segment, possibly from a read error. The V gene is TRBV6-5, the J gene TRBJ2-2; D unresolved. The CDR3 is made up of 13 amino acids. Per the germline V gene, CDR1 is MNHEY and CDR2 is SVGAGI. In DNA form, the CDR3 reads TGTGCCAGCACCCGGACGAAGACCGGGGAGCTGTTTTTT. As protein: CASTRTKTGELFF.

The chain has TRBV12-3 or TRBV12-4 and TRBJ2-3, with TRBD1 matching 9 bases. After removal of 5 bases from V and 2 bases from J, the junction contained 5 bases not matched to a gene. The length of the CDR3 is 15 residues. In DNA form, the CDR3 reads TGTGCCAGCAGTCCCGGGACAGGGTACACAGATACGCAGTATTTT. This translates into CASSPGTGYTDTQYF.

The rearrangement links TRBV6-2 or TRBV6-3 to TRBJ2-5; 11 nucleotides align to TRBD2. Germline V gene data show CDR1 as MNHEY and CDR2 as SVGEGT. The CDR3 is 16 amino acids. Trimming took 2 bases from V and 5 from J; bases not matched to a gene: 7. CDR3 bases: TGTGCCAGCAGTTACAGACTAGCGGGATTAAGGGAGACCCAGTACTTC. The encoded protein is CASSYRLAGLRETQYF.

The V call is TRBV11-1, the J call TRBJ2-5; D remains unclear. V lost 5 bases and J lost 0, with 13 bases in between. CDR3 length equals 15 residues. Looked up from germline, CDR1 is SGHAT and CDR2 is FQDESV (reference sequence). The CDR3 spells CASSPGRTYQETQYF. Written as DNA, the CDR3 is TGTGCCAGCAGCCCCGGAAGGACGTACCAAGAGACCCAGTACTTC.

This clonotype was detected ten times or more. V and J are TRBV6-5 and TRBJ2-1; 7 bases align to TRBD1. The trim removed 2 bases at V and 7 bases at J, leaving 5 bases unmatched. This CDR3 is built from 14 residues. Germline V gene sequence: CDR1 MNHEY, CDR2 SVGAGI. The CDR3 region is CASSYRGRRNEQFF. As DNA, the CDR3 is TGTGCCAGCAGTTACAGGGGGCGCCGGAATGAGCAGTTCTTC.

The V and J genes are TRBV15 and TRBJ2-1; perhaps TRBD2 as D (6 bases). V lost 5 bases and J lost 9, with 17 bases in between. The CDR3 is 14 amino acids. CDR1 is LNHNV, CDR2 YYDKDF, per germline (reference sequence). CDR3 protein: CATSQIFGGTEQFF. The DNA for the CDR3 is TGTGCCACCAGCCAAATCTTTGGGGGGACTGAGCAGTTCTTC.

J is TRBJ2-7 and V is TRBV6-5; D gene ambiguous. CDR3 size: 13 residues. Germline CDR1 reads MNHEY; CDR2 reads SVGAGI. Trimming pared 4 bases from V and 2 bases from J, leaving 9 bases between. The CDR3 coding sequence is TGTGCCAGCAGTTCTAGGAAACCCTACGAGCAGTACTTC. Translating gives CASSSRKPYEQYF.